The following is a TCR beta chain sequence with its context. The data are from a study of blood T cell repertoires in COVID-19. Overall study: Specimens from acute and convalescent COVID-19 originated in the United States, Italy and Spain. The cDNA or gDNA used as material had been derived from T cells, B-cell-depleted T cells, or PBMCs.

The length of the CDR3 is 17 residues. CDR1 is SGDLS, CDR2 YYNGEE, per germline. V lost 2 bases and J 0 bases, leaving 15 bases between the germline ends. Under the authors' procedure: Amplifying reference gene primers gave estimates of nucleated cell counts. Profiling relied on immunoSEQ multiplex PCR, and the TCRdb table lists in-frame clones only, not all of them. V, J and clone size were drawn from that table, and D and trimming were deduced from the DNA. The sample shows some 350,000 clones, more than 75% of them seen only once. V and J are TRBV9 and TRBJ2-1, with D possibly being TRBD2 (6 bases). This receptor was obtained from a woman aged 18-29 years who had recovered from COVID-19. The sample comprised peripheral blood. The CDR3 DNA is TGTGCCAGCAGCGTCCTCGTAGCGGTAAGCTCCTACAATGAGCAGTTCTTC. Its protein is CASSVLVAVSSYNEQFF.